The present TCR beta chain was sequenced within a study of shared clonotypes between healthy human individuals. Study-wide context: Serving as donors were two women and three men, whose ages spanned 18 to 49.

Concerning this clone: Its antigen is not identified.

V gave up 6 bases and J gave up 1 base, with 19 bases separating them. CDR3 size: 18 residues. Germline assignment: CDR1 KGHSH and CDR2 LQKENI. Assay: immunoSEQ multiplex PCR; the TCRdb copy retains only in-frame clones and omits some. The sample lists about 820,000 clones, roughly 92% occurring once. Whole-study findings and limits: Larger estimated richness was generally recorded for naive subsets relative to memory subsets.

Naive CD8 cells lacked CD45RO, underwent positive selection for CCR7 and left out terminally differentiated effector memory CD45RA+ cells. The sequence was collected from a man aged 25-45 years in good health. The chain couples TRBV18 to TRBJ2-6, with D tentatively TRBD1 (6 bases). Sequenced: naive CD8+ T cells sorted from blood. The CDR3 loop reads CASSRSGQGLSGANVLTF. CDR3 coding DNA: TGTGCCAGCTCGCGATCCGGCCAGGGGCTGTCTGGGGCCAACGTCCTGACTTTC.